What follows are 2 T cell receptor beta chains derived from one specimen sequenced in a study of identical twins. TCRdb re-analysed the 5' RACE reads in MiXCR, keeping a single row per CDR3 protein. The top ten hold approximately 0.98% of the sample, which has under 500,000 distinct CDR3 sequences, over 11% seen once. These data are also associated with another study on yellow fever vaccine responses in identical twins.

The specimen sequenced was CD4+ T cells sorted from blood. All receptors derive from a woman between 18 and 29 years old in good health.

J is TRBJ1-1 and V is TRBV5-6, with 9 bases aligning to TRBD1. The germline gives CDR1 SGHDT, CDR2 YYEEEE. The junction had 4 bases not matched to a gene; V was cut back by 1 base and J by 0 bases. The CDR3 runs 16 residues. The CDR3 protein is CASSLRTGVVNTEAFF. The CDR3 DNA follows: TGTGCCAGCAGCTTGAGGACAGGGGTGGTGAACACTGAAGCTTTCTTT.

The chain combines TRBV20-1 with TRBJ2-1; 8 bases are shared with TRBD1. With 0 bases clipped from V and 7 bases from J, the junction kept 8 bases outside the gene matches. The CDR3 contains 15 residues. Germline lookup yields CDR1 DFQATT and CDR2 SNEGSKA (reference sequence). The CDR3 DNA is TGCAGTGCTAGAGATCCATGGCAGGGGGCAAATGAGCAGTTCTTC. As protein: CSARDPWQGANEQFF.